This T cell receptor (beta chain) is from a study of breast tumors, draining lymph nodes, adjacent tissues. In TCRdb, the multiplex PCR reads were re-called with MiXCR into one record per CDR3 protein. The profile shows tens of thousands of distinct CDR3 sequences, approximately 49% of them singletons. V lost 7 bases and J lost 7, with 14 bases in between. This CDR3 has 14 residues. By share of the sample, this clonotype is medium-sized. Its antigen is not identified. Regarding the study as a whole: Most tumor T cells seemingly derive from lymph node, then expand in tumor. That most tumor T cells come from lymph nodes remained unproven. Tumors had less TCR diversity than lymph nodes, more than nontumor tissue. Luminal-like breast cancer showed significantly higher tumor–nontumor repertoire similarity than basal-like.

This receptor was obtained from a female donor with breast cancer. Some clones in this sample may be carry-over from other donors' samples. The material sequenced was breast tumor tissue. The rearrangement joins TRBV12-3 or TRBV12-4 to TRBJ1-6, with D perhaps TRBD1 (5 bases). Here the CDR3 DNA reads TGTGCCAGCAAAACCGGGACTACAAATTCACCCCTCCACTTT. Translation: CASKTGTTNSPLHF.